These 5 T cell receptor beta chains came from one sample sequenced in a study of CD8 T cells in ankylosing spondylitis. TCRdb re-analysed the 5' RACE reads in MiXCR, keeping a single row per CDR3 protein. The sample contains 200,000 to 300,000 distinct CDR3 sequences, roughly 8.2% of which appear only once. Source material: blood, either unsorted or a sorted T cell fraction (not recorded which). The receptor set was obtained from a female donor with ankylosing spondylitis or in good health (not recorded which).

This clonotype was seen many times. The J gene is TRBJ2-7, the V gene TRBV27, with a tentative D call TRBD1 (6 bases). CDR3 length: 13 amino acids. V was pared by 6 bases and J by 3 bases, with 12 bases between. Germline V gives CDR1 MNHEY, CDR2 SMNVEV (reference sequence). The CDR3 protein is CASRILGGYEQYF. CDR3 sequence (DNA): TGTGCCAGCAGAATTCTAGGGGGCTACGAGCAGTACTTC.

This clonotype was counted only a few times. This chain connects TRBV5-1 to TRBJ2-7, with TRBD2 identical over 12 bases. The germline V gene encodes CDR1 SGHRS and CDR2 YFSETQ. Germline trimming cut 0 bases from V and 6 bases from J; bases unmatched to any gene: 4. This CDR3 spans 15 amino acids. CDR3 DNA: TGCGCCAGCAGCTTGGTGGGACTAGCGGGCTTCGAGCAGTACTTC. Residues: CASSLVGLAGFEQYF.

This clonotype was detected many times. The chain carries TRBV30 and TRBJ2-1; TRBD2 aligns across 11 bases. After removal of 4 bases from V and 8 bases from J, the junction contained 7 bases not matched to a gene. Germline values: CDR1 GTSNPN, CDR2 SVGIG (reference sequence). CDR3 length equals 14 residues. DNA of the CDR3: TGTGCCTGGATCGGTAGCGGGAGGGACTATGAGCAGTTCTTC. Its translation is CAWIGSGRDYEQFF.

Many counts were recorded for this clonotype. The CDR3 here is CSALLNGVTGTRSEQYF. DNA for the CDR3: TGCAGTGCTCTTCTAAACGGGGTTACCGGGACTAGGAGCGAGCAGTACTTC. The rearrangement links TRBV20-1 to TRBJ2-7, with 8 bases that match TRBD2. The junction had 21 bases not matched to a gene; V was cut back by 5 bases and J by 6 bases. The CDR3 length is 17 residues. The germline V gene encodes CDR1 DFQATT and CDR2 SNEGSKA (reference sequence).

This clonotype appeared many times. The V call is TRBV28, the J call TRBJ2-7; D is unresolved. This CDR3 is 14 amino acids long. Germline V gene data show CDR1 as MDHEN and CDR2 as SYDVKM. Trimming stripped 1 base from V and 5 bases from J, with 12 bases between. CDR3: CASSLLAGRNEQYF. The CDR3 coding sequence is TGTGCCAGCAGTTTATTGGCAGGTCGCAACGAGCAGTACTTC.